The rows below give T cell receptor beta chains drawn from one sample of a study of T cell repertoires in cytomegalovirus infection. TCRdb itself ran the reads through MiXCR, one entry per CDR3 protein. Among around 260,000 distinct CDR3 sequences listed, approximately 10% were seen once. Sequencing was done on a sample of PBMCs. These receptors were collected from a human donor in good health (CMV status not recorded). Some clones in this sample may be carry-over from other donors' samples. The CDR3 runs from the conserved cysteine through the conserved F or W. The order of the fields is CDR3 protein, CDR3 DNA, clone size, D gene, CDR3 length, J gene, V gene. D genes are given only for firm matches. For some rows the clone size is stated as once, few or many, or as a class when expanded; others skip it.

CDR3aa: CASSPSQGALGYTF; CDR3nt: TGTGCCAGCAGCCCCTCCCAGGGGGCGCTTGGCTACACCTTC; abundance: few; d_gene: TRBD1; len: 14; j_gene: TRBJ1-2; v_gene: TRBV7-2
CDR3aa: CASSLWDRPYNEQFF; CDR3nt: TGTGCCAGCAGCTTGTGGGACAGACCATACAATGAGCAGTTCTTC; abundance: many; d_gene: TRBD1; len: 15; j_gene: TRBJ2-1; v_gene: TRBV7-2
CDR3aa: CASSLRANFLTEAFF; CDR3nt: TGTGCCAGCAGCTTACGGGCCAATTTTCTCACTGAAGCTTTCTTT; abundance: many; d_gene: -; len: 15; j_gene: TRBJ1-1; v_gene: TRBV7-8
CDR3aa: CASSPSGGEAFF; CDR3nt: TGTGCCAGCAGCCCCTCTGGGGGTGAAGCTTTCTTT; abundance: many; d_gene: -; len: 12; j_gene: TRBJ1-1; v_gene: TRBV11-3
CDR3aa: CASRRSVNQPQHF; CDR3nt: TGTGCCAGCAGACGTTCGGTCAATCAGCCCCAGCATTTT; abundance: many; d_gene: -; len: 13; j_gene: TRBJ1-5; v_gene: TRBV2
CDR3aa: CASSPSNGGRISPLHF; CDR3nt: TGTGCCAGCAGCCCAAGTAATGGGGGGCGAATCTCACCCCTCCACTTT; abundance: many; d_gene: -; len: 16; j_gene: TRBJ1-6; v_gene: TRBV7-6
CDR3aa: CASSPSGARLGLFF; CDR3nt: TGTGCCAGCAGTCCCTCCGGTGCCCGTCTTGGACTGTTTTTT; abundance: many; d_gene: -; len: 14; j_gene: TRBJ1-4; v_gene: TRBV12-3/TRBV12-4
CDR3aa: CASSLDRNPREQYF; CDR3nt: TGTGCCAGCAGCTTAGACAGAAACCCCCGCGAGCAGTACTTC; abundance: many; d_gene: -; len: 14; j_gene: TRBJ2-7; v_gene: TRBV7-8
CDR3aa: CASSPSVLLGNQPQHF; CDR3nt: TGTGCCAGCAGCCCGTCAGTACTTTTGGGCAATCAGCCCCAGCATTTT; abundance: many; d_gene: -; len: 16; j_gene: TRBJ1-5; v_gene: TRBV7-2
CDR3aa: CASTRSPDTQYF; CDR3nt: TGTGCCAGCACTAGGTCACCAGATACGCAGTATTTT; abundance: many; d_gene: -; len: 12; j_gene: TRBJ2-3; v_gene: TRBV12-3/TRBV12-4
CDR3aa: CASSLWGSNTEAFF; CDR3nt: TGTGCCAGCAGCTTATGGGGTTCGAACACTGAAGCTTTCTTT; abundance: -; d_gene: -; len: 14; j_gene: TRBJ1-1; v_gene: TRBV7-2
CDR3aa: CASRMQGISVYGYTF; CDR3nt: TGTGCCAGCAGGATGCAGGGGATAAGTGTTTATGGCTACACCTTC; abundance: many; d_gene: -; len: 15; j_gene: TRBJ1-2; v_gene: TRBV7-2
CDR3aa: CASSFTGNNEQFF; CDR3nt: TGTGCCAGCAGCTTCACAGGTAACAATGAGCAGTTCTTC; abundance: many; d_gene: -; len: 13; j_gene: TRBJ2-1; v_gene: TRBV11-2
CDR3aa: CASSPGTGYTGELFF; CDR3nt: TGTGCCAGCAGCCCAGGGACAGGCTACACCGGGGAGCTGTTTTTT; abundance: many; d_gene: TRBD1; len: 15; j_gene: TRBJ2-2; v_gene: TRBV7-2
CDR3aa: CASSLSGVTQTGYPYEQYF; CDR3nt: TGTGCCAGCAGTTTATCGGGAGTTACCCAGACAGGGTATCCCTACGAGCAGTACTTC; abundance: few; d_gene: TRBD1; len: 19; j_gene: TRBJ2-7; v_gene: TRBV27
CDR3aa: CASSGTGRTGELFF; CDR3nt: TGTGCCAGTTCCGGGACAGGCCGCACCGGGGAGCTGTTTTTT; abundance: few; d_gene: TRBD1; len: 14; j_gene: TRBJ2-2; v_gene: TRBV19
CDR3aa: CASSSSGSGYEQYF; CDR3nt: TGTGCCAGCAGTTCCAGCGGGAGTGGCTACGAGCAGTACTTC; abundance: many; d_gene: TRBD2; len: 14; j_gene: TRBJ2-7; v_gene: TRBV7-8
CDR3aa: CASSAGGETQYF; CDR3nt: TGCGCCTCTTCAGCGGGAGGGGAGACCCAGTACTTC; abundance: few; d_gene: TRBD2; len: 12; j_gene: TRBJ2-5; v_gene: TRBV5-1
CDR3aa: CSARDTSGGYNEQFF; CDR3nt: TGCAGTGCTAGAGATACTAGCGGGGGTTACAATGAGCAGTTCTTC; abundance: -; d_gene: TRBD2; len: 15; j_gene: TRBJ2-1; v_gene: TRBV20-1
CDR3aa: CASKVAYSYNSPLHF; CDR3nt: TGTGCCAGTAAGGTGGCCTACTCCTATAATTCACCCCTCCACTTT; abundance: few; d_gene: -; len: 15; j_gene: TRBJ1-6; v_gene: TRBV19
CDR3aa: CASSPSTGDGYTF; CDR3nt: TGCGCCAGCAGCCCTTCTACGGGGGATGGCTACACCTTC; abundance: many; d_gene: -; len: 13; j_gene: TRBJ1-2; v_gene: TRBV4-3
CDR3aa: CASSRDRLGNQPQHF; CDR3nt: TGTGCCAGTAGCCGAGACAGGCTGGGCAATCAGCCCCAGCATTTT; abundance: many; d_gene: -; len: 15; j_gene: TRBJ1-5; v_gene: TRBV19
CDR3aa: CSASGGLAGVPNEQFF; CDR3nt: TGCAGTGCTAGCGGGGGGCTAGCGGGAGTACCCAATGAGCAGTTCTTC; abundance: many; d_gene: TRBD2; len: 16; j_gene: TRBJ2-1; v_gene: TRBV20-1
CDR3aa: CSAVRGAEEGYTF; CDR3nt: TGCAGTGCTGTTAGGGGCGCGGAAGAAGGCTACACCTTC; abundance: many; d_gene: -; len: 13; j_gene: TRBJ1-2; v_gene: TRBV20-1
CDR3aa: CASTPGRMNTEAFF; CDR3nt: TGTGCCAGCACCCCGGGACGGATGAACACTGAAGCTTTCTTT; abundance: many; d_gene: -; len: 14; j_gene: TRBJ1-1; v_gene: TRBV7-9
CDR3aa: CAWSVLPMGGQYF; CDR3nt: TGTGCCTGGAGTGTACTACCCATGGGGGGGCAGTACTTC; abundance: -; d_gene: -; len: 13; j_gene: TRBJ2-7; v_gene: TRBV30
CDR3aa: CATEGDPGEQYF; CDR3nt: TGTGCCACCGAAGGGGACCCGGGAGAGCAGTACTTC; abundance: many; d_gene: -; len: 12; j_gene: TRBJ2-7; v_gene: TRBV15
CDR3aa: CASSRTGNNEQFF; CDR3nt: TGTGCCAGCAGTCGGACAGGGAACAATGAGCAGTTCTTC; abundance: many; d_gene: TRBD1; len: 13; j_gene: TRBJ2-1; v_gene: TRBV12-3/TRBV12-4